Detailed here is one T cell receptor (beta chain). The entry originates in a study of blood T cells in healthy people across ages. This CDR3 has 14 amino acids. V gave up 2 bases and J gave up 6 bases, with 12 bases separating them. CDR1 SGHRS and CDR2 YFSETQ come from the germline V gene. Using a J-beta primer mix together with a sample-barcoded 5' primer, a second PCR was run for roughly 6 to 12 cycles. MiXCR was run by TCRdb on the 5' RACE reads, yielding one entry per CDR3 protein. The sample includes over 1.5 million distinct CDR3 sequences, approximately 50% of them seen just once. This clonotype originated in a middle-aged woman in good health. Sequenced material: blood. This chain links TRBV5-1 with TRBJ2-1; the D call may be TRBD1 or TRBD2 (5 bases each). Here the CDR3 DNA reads TGCGCCAGCAGCTTAGTGAGTGGGGGCAATGAGCAGTTCTTC. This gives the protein CASSLVSGGNEQFF.